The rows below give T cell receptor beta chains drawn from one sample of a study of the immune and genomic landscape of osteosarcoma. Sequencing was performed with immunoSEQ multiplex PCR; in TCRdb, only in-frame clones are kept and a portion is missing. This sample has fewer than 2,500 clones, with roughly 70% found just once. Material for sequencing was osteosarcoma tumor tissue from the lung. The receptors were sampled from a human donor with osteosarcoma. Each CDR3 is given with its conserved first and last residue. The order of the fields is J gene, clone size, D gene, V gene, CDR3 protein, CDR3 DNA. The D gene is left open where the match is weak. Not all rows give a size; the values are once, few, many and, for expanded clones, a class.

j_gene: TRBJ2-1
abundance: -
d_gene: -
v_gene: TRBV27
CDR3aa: CASSSGFEQFF
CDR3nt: TGTGCCAGCAGTTCCGGTTTTGAGCAGTTCTTC

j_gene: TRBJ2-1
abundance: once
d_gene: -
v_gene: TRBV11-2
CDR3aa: CASSLGTYNEQFF
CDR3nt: TGTGCCAGCAGCTTAGGCACTTACAATGAGCAGTTCTTC

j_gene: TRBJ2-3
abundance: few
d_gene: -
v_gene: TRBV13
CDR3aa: CASSLGAGLSTDTQYF
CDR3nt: TGTGCCAGCAGCTTAGGAGCGGGCCTTAGCACAGATACGCAGTATTTT

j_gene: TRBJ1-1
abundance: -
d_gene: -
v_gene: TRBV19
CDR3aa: CASSIWGGVGEAFF
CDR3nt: TGTGCCAGTAGTATATGGGGGGGTGTCGGTGAAGCTTTCTTT

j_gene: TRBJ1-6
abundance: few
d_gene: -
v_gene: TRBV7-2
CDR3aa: CASSPTERLDSPLHF
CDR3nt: TGTGCCAGCAGCCCGACCGAGCGCCTGGATTCACCCCTCCACTTT

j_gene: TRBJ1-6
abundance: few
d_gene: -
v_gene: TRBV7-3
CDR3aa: CASSLSQGNSPLHF
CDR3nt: TGTGCCAGCAGCTTATCGCAGGGGAATTCACCCCTCCACTTT

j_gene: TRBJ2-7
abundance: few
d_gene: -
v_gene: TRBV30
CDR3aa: CAWSLVNEQYF
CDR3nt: TGTGCCTGGAGTCTGGTTAACGAGCAGTACTTC

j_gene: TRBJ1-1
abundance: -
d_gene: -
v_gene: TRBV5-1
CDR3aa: CASSLRGLNTEAFF
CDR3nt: TGCGCCAGCAGCCTCAGGGGCCTGAACACTGAAGCTTTCTTT

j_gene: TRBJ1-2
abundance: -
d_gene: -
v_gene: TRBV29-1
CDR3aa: CSVETAEINYGYTF
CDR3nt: TGCAGCGTTGAAACGGCAGAGATTAACTATGGCTACACCTTC

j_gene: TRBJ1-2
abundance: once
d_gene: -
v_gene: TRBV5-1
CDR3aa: CASSFGGTNYGYTF
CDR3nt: TGCGCCAGCAGCTTCGGGGGGACTAACTATGGCTACACCTTC

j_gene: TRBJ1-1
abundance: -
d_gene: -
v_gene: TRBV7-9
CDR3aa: CASSYSVNTEAFF
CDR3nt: TGTGCCAGCAGCTATTCAGTGAACACTGAAGCTTTCTTT

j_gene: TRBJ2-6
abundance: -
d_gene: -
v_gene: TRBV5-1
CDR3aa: CASSPPAGLSSGANVLTF
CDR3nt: TGCGCCAGCAGCCCCCCGGCAGGGCTCAGCTCTGGGGCCAACGTCCTGACTTTC

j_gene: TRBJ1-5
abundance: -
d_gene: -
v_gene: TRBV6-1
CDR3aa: CASSEGGEQQPQHF
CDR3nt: TGTGCCAGCAGTGAAGGGGGAGAGCAGCAGCCCCAGCATTTT

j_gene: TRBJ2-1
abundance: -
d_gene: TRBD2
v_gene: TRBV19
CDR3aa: CASSPYGLDPYNEQFF
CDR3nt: TGTGCCAGTAGTCCCTACGGACTAGACCCTTACAATGAGCAGTTCTTC

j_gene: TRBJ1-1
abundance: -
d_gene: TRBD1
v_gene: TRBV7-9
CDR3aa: CASSLGGGDRFFGTEAFF
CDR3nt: TGTGCCAGCAGCTTAGGAGGGGGCGACAGGTTTTTTGGCACTGAAGCTTTCTTT

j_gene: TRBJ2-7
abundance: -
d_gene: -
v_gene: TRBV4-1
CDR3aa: CASSQDGTGTAAYEQYF
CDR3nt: TGCGCCAGCAGCCAAGATGGGACCGGGACCGCCGCCTACGAGCAGTACTTC

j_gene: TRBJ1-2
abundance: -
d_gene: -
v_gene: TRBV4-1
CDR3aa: CASSQDADTLNYGYTF
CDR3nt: TGCGCCAGCAGCCAAGATGCCGACACTTTGAACTATGGCTACACCTTC

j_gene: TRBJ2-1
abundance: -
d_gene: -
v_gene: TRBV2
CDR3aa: CASSGGAPGEFF
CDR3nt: TGTGCCAGCAGTGGAGGCGCCCCTGGGGAGTTCTTC

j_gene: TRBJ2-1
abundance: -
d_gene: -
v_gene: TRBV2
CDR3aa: CASAGGLTYNEQFF
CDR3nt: TGTGCCAGCGCCGGTGGCCTGACCTACAATGAGCAGTTCTTC

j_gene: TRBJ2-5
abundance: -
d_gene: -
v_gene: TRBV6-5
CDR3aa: CASSLGGGGETQYF
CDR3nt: TGTGCCAGTTCCCTAGGGGGGGGAGGAGAGACCCAGTACTTC

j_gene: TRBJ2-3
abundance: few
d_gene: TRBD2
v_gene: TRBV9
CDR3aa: CASSASEGGTSGPRDTQYF
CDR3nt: TGTGCCAGCAGCGCCTCTGAAGGAGGGACTAGCGGACCTCGGGATACGCAGTATTTT

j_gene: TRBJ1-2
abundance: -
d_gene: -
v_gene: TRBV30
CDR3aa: CAWSGDIIRDYGYTF
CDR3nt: TGTGCCTGGAGTGGGGACATCATTAGGGACTATGGCTACACCTTC

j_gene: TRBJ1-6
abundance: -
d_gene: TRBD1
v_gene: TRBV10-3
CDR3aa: CAISRDRGNSPLHF
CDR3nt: TGTGCCATCAGTAGGGACAGGGGTAATTCACCCCTCCACTTT

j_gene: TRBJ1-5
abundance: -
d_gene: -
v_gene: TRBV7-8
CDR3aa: CASSLPTDPRPQHF
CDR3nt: TGTGCCAGCAGCCTGCCCACAGACCCTCGGCCCCAGCATTTT

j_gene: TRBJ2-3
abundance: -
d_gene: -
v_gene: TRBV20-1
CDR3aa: CSARGDTQYF
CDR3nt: TGCAGTGCTAGAGGCGATACGCAGTATTTT

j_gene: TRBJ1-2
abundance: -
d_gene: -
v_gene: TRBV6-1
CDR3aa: CASSLGLNYGYTF
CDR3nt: TGTGCCAGCAGCCTCGGATTGAACTATGGCTACACCTTC